This TCR beta chain was sequenced for a study of cytomegalovirus exposure and HLA in healthy donors. Study details: The use of the same platform for the 100 to 150 validation repertoires and the 600 to 800 first-cohort repertoires was reported by a later analysis.

The CDR3 totals 14 residues. V trimming: 7 bases; J trimming: 3 bases; junction bases outside the gene matches: 8. Per germline, CDR1 SNHLY and CDR2 FYNNEI. Sequencing used immunoSEQ multiplex PCR; TCRdb keeps in-frame clones, though not all of them. The data show 150,000 or so clones, with around nine tenths seen just once and approximately 20% held by the top ten. The J gene is TRBJ2-7, the V gene TRBV2; 8 nucleotides line up with TRBD1. Sequenced input: PBMCs. This sequence originates from a man younger than 30 in good health and CMV-seropositive. The CDR3 DNA reads as TGTGCCAGCAAACTCACAGGGGGTAACTACGAGCAGTACTTC. This gives the protein CASKLTGGNYEQYF.